This T cell receptor beta chain emerged from a study of blood T cell repertoires in COVID-19 (dated by TCRdb to about 2020). General notes on the study: Collaborator samples came from the United States, Italy and Spain and covered acute and convalescent phases of COVID-19. The prospective study material was composed of cDNA or gDNA derived from T cells, B-cell-depleted T cells, or PBMCs. Deeply sampled blood TCRbeta repertoires from subjects exposed to, actively infected with, or recovered from COVID-19 were included in the dataset. The repertoires were released in a freely available public database meant as a resource for research on the immune response to SARS-CoV-2. The samples were drawn from the first 160 participants of the ongoing ImmuneRACE study and from some 1,300 subjects provided by 6 global collaborators. Nearly every sample came with metadata listing a de-identified subject ID, COVID-19 status, age in years and sex. HLA class I and class II types, where available, came from metadata supplied by the sample provider rather than from assay-based typing.

TCRbeta CDR3 regions were amplified from genomic DNA by means of the immunoSEQ Assay, a bias-controlled multiplex PCR. The authors processed their data as follows. The number of nucleated cells in each sample was estimated by amplification of reference gene primers within the assay. To quantify the absolute abundance of each unique TCRbeta CDR3 rearrangement, sequence reads were collapsed and filtered. Productive Simpson clonality was computed per sample as the square root of Simpson's diversity index over productive rearrangements. In TCRdb, the immuneACCESS table is reduced to in-frame sequences with V and J assigned. These tables do not hold every clone; where another copy was compared, an unresolved V gene accounts for under half, and the others remain unexplained. V, J and clone size are taken as reported in that table, and D and trimming were inferred from the DNA itself. This sample has about 360,000 clones in its table, and 81% of those were observed once. Together, the top ten hold 0.85% to 1.3% of the sample.

A note on this clone: The antigen it binds to is not known. Base qualities are not at hand, and no much larger clone is one base apart.

Summary of the overall study and its limitations: How much clinical and demographic metadata was included differed by source and by participant, and the metadata was provided uncurated.

Whole blood was collected in K2EDTA tubes by collaborating institutions according to the institutions' own protocols. For TCRbeta analysis, collaborators shipped samples as frozen whole blood, isolated PBMCs, or DNA extracted from either of those sample types. V loses 2 bases, J loses 0 bases, and the germline ends lie 4 bases apart. The germline V gene (reference sequence) provides CDR1 SEHNR and CDR2 FQNEAQ. There are 14 amino acids in the CDR3, from cysteine to phenylalanine inclusive. Of the read, only the CDR3 DNA is kept; its 42 bases are in frame from base 1. What was sequenced was peripheral blood. This clonotype was obtained from a human donor with acute or convalescent COVID-19. The donor label of this sample is uncertain. The sequence is built from TRBV7-9 and TRBJ2-2, with the D segment identity uncertain. The DNA sequence is TGTGCCAGCAGCTTACTTGCGAACACCGGGGAGCTGTTTTTT. It translates as CASSLLANTGELFF.